These 10 T cell receptor beta chains came from one sample sequenced in a study of blood T cell repertoires in COVID-19. Here immunoSEQ multiplex PCR was the method, and the copy in TCRdb shows in-frame clones only, minus some. The table has about 220,000 clones, approximately 86% seen once. Sequenced input: peripheral blood. These receptors all stem from a man aged 35 to 55 with acute or convalescent COVID-19.

The genes are TRBV28 and TRBJ2-5; TRBD1 agrees at 8 bases. Germline loops: CDR1 MDHEN, CDR2 SYDVKM. V gave up 5 bases and J gave up 5 bases; unmatched junction bases: 10. The CDR3 runs to 15 residues. The CDR3 DNA is TGTGCCAGCAGTATCCTGGGACAGGAGGTGGAGACCCAGTACTTC. It translates to CASSILGQEVETQYF.

The chain couples TRBV7-2 to TRBJ2-2, with 11 bases fitting TRBD2. With V trimmed by 6 bases and J by 3 bases, 3 bases remained unmatched. The CDR3 covers 15 residues. CDR1 and CDR2 from the germline V gene are SGHTA and FQGNSA. The CDR3 region has the DNA TGTGCCAGCAGACTAGCGGGAGATCACACCGGGGAGCTGTTTTTT. This translates into CASRLAGDHTGELFF. The full variable domain, with the rest looked up from reference TRBV7-2 and TRBJ2-2, is GAGVSQSPSNKVTEKGKDVELRCDPISGHTALYWYRQSLGQGLEFLIYFQGNSAPDKSGLPSDRFSAERTGGSVSTLTIQRTQQEDSAVYLCASRLAGDHTGELFFGEGSRLTVL.

This clone was observed a few times. The J gene is TRBJ2-1, the V gene TRBV11-3, with D possibly matching TRBD2 (5 bases). The CDR3 has 13 residues. With 5 bases removed from V and 8 bases from J, the gap between germline ends came to 13 bases. Germline loops: CDR1 SGHNT, CDR2 YENEEA. CDR3 nucleotides: TGTGCCAGCAGCCCCGGGGTGGGTCATGAGCAGTTCTTC. It yields the protein CASSPGVGHEQFF.

This chain links TRBV27 with TRBJ2-5, with 11 positions matching TRBD2. The V gene end was trimmed by 3 bases and the J gene end by 4 bases; junction bases not matched to a gene: 4. The CDR3 runs to 15 residues. Germline CDR1 reads MNHEY; CDR2 reads SMNVEV (reference sequence). The CDR3 nucleotides read TGTGCCAGCAGTTTTAGCGGGGGGGCTGCAGAGACCCAGTACTTC. Translation gives CASSFSGGAAETQYF.

The chain employs TRBV4-3 and TRBJ1-1; possibly TRBD1 for D (6 bases). V was cut by 4 bases and J by 4 bases, with 16 bases left in between. The CDR3 extends over 15 amino acids. Germline CDR1 and CDR2: LGHNA and YSLEER. The CDR3 sequence is CASSPNRALGTEAFF. The DNA of the CDR3 is TGCGCCAGCAGCCCGAACAGGGCGTTGGGCACTGAAGCTTTCTTT.

The chain carries TRBV9 and TRBJ2-1, with 11 bases that match TRBD2. J lost 6 bases, V lost 0 bases, and 8 bases had no gene match. The CDR3 totals 17 residues. Germline loops: CDR1 SGDLS, CDR2 YYNGEE. The CDR3, as DNA: TGTGCCAGCAGCGTAGTGATTGGGCTAGCGGGAGGCAATGAGCAGTTCTTC. Its translation is CASSVVIGLAGGNEQFF.

This chain uses TRBV5-1 with TRBJ2-7; the match to TRBD1 covers 10 bases. With V trimmed by 0 bases and J by 2 bases, 5 bases remained unmatched. Germline CDR1 is SGHRS and CDR2 is YFSETQ. The CDR3 runs to 16 residues. The CDR3 region has the DNA TGCGCCAGCAGCTTGGCCGGGACAGGGGCGACCTACGAGCAGTACTTC. This encodes CASSLAGTGATYEQYF.

The CDR3 region is CAPTALVPETQYF. The CDR3 DNA reads TGTGCCCCCACCGCCCTAGTGCCAGAGACCCAGTACTTC. The chain carries TRBV6-4 and TRBJ2-5; no firm D call. V lost 11 bases to trimming and J lost 4 bases, with 17 bases between them. CDR1 is MRHNA and CDR2 is SNTAGT in the germline V gene. This CDR3 comprises 13 residues.

This chain joins TRBV27 and TRBJ2-1, with 15 bases aligning to TRBD2. V shed 4 bases and J 6 bases; nucleotides not matched to a gene: 13. CDR1 and CDR2 (germline): MNHEY, SMNVEV (reference sequence). The CDR3 sequence is 19 residues long. The CDR3 reads CASSSPSGLAGGRINEQFF. Written as DNA, the CDR3 is TGTGCCAGCAGTTCACCAAGCGGACTAGCGGGAGGGCGGATCAATGAGCAGTTCTTC.

The chain couples TRBV27 to TRBJ2-7; D gene unclear. The CDR3 has 13 amino acids. Germline V gene sequence: CDR1 MNHEY, CDR2 SMNVEV (reference sequence). Trimming took off 5 bases at V and 0 bases at J, with 8 bases between the two ends. CDR3 region: CASSTGVSYEQYF. The CDR3 DNA reads TGTGCCAGCAGTACGGGTGTCTCCTACGAGCAGTACTTC.